This TCR beta chain emerged from a study of blood T cell repertoires in COVID-19 (dated by TCRdb to about 2020). Regarding the study in general: Samples covering the acute and convalescent phases of COVID-19 were provided by collaborators in the United States, Italy and Spain. The prospective study material was composed of cDNA or gDNA derived from T cells, B-cell-depleted T cells, or PBMCs. The dataset comprised deeply sampled blood TCRbeta repertoires from subjects exposed to, actively infected with, or recovered from COVID-19. A freely available public database, intended as a resource for researchers studying the immune response to SARS-CoV-2, is where the repertoires were released. Samples were obtained from the ongoing ImmuneRACE study (first 160 participants) and from over 1,000 subjects provided by 6 global collaborators. Nearly every sample came with metadata listing a de-identified subject ID, COVID-19 status, age in years and sex. HLA class I and class II types, where available, came from metadata supplied by the sample provider rather than from assay-based typing.

The study at large found these results: The quantity of clinical and demographic metadata differed by source and by participant and was supplied without curation.

Participants in the prospective study were enrolled through a virtual design, were aged roughly 18 to 90 years, and lived in under 25 United States geographic areas. In the prospective study, participants were assigned to cohorts based on the clinical history participants reported in a screening survey and a study questionnaire. Mobile phlebotomists in the prospective study collected whole blood, serum and a nasopharyngeal or oropharyngeal swab from every participant. Participants in the prospective study had the option to provide additional blood draws and questionnaires over a roughly two-month period. Blood samples from the prospective study were shipped frozen or at room temperature prior to DNA extraction. To note about this clone: Its antigen specificity is not known. Base qualities are missing; no much larger clone stands one base away.

V sheds 2 bases and J sheds 5 bases, leaving 13 bases between their ends. From a lookup of the germline V gene, CDR1 and CDR2 are MGHRA and YSYEKL. Including the terminal cysteine and phenylalanine, the CDR3 comprises 14 residues. CDR3 DNA is the only sequence kept; it has 42 bases, read in frame from the first base. TCRbeta CDR3 regions were amplified from genomic DNA using the immunoSEQ Assay, a bias-controlled multiplex PCR. Processing in the source paper ran as follows. Nucleated cell counts per sample were estimated from amplification of reference gene primers within the assay. Sequence reads were collapsed and filtered to measure the absolute abundance of every unique TCRbeta CDR3 rearrangement. For each sample, productive Simpson clonality was calculated as the square root of Simpson's diversity index over productive rearrangements. The table was pulled from immuneACCESS by TCRdb, which kept in-frame rearrangements only. Such tables lose some clones; where checked, under half of the loss comes from unresolved V genes, and the rest has no known cause. That table gives V, J and clone size, and the DNA gave D and trimming. The sample table lists 250,000 to 300,000 clones, approximately 90% of them with a count of one. In total, the top ten clones hold 2.3% of the sample.

Source material: PBMCs or T cells enriched from blood (not recorded which). The sequence was obtained from a woman between 40 and 55 years old with acute COVID-19. Rearrangement joined TRBV4-1 to TRBJ2-7; the D region possibly corresponds to TRBD1 (6 bases align). The DNA is TGCGCCAGCAGCCAAAAAACTACAGGGAACGAGCAGTACTTC. It translates as CASSQKTTGNEQYF.